Reported below is one T cell receptor beta chain. Method: immunoSEQ multiplex PCR; TCRdb's copy keeps in-frame clones and lacks some. The sample contains approximately 290,000 clones, approximately 92% of which appear only once. Recruits, aged roughly 18 to 90 years, lived in around 24 US areas. Self-reported history from a screening survey and questionnaire set each donor's cohort. Donors in Cohort 3 who had recovered were those with two negative PCRs, healthcare professional clearance, or resolution of their symptoms. The entry originates in a study of blood T cell repertoires in COVID-19. Study in general: In each case, the material was cDNA or gDNA derived from T cells, B-cell-depleted T cells, or PBMCs.

Sequencing used PBMCs or T cells enriched from blood (not recorded which). The receptor was isolated from a woman under 40 who had recovered from COVID-19.

The CDR3 nucleotides are TGTGCCAGCAGCGGGGGACAGTCAGACCACTATGGCTACACCTTC. Translation: CASSGGQSDHYGYTF. The chain has TRBV9 and TRBJ1-2; 7 positions match TRBD1. The CDR3 is 15 residues long. Losses at the gene ends were 3 bases for V and 3 bases for J; bases not matched to a gene: 8. Per the germline V gene, CDR1 is SGDLS and CDR2 is YYNGEE.